A single sample is the source of the 18 T cell receptor beta chains below, sequenced in a study of shared clonotypes between healthy human individuals. Using immunoSEQ multiplex PCR, the repertoire was profiled, and TCRdb retains in-frame clones only, with some absent. Here the sample spans about 2 million clones, approximately 95% being singletons. Naive CD8 cells lacked CD45RO, underwent positive selection for CCR7 and left out terminally differentiated effector memory CD45RA+ cells. Specimen: naive CD8+ T cells sorted from blood. The receptor set was obtained from a man aged 18 to 29 in good health.

This chain connects TRBV11-2 to TRBJ2-2; unclear D gene. The germline CDR1 and CDR2 sequences are SGHAT and FQNNGV. The CDR3 contains 12 residues. Trimming stripped 5 bases from V and 5 bases from J, with 6 bases between. CDR3 nucleotide sequence: TGTGCCAGCAGCATTCGGACCGGGGAGCTGTTTTTT. Translating gives CASSIRTGELFF.

Written as DNA, the CDR3 is TGTGCCAGCAAGGTCAGGGGATCCGGCTACACCTTC. Its translation is CASKVRGSGYTF. The chain uses TRBV27 and TRBJ1-2; the D gene is possibly TRBD1 (6 bases). The CDR3 length is 12 residues. V shed 7 bases and J shed 8 bases, with 14 bases lying between them. Germline-derived CDR1 and CDR2 are MNHEY and SMNVEV (reference sequence).

In its sample, this clone was seen once. This CDR3 is also generated by other DNA sequences in the sample. V is TRBV27 and J is TRBJ2-7; D might be TRBD1 (5 bases). CDR1 and CDR2 from the germline V gene are MNHEY and SMNVEV (reference sequence). V was cut by 2 bases and J by 2 bases, with 7 bases left in between. The CDR3 runs to 13 residues. CDR3 bases: TGTGCCAGCAGTTTACAGGGCGCCTACGAGCAGTACTTC. Its protein product is CASSLQGAYEQYF.

As to this clone: The sample holds other DNA sequences that translate to the same CDR3. The gene calls are TRBV6-5 and TRBJ2-1, with D tentatively TRBD2 (5 bases). Germline V lookup: CDR1 MNHEY, CDR2 SVGAGI. The CDR3 contains 15 residues. The V end lost 2 bases, the J end lost 0 bases, and 8 bases lay between the germline ends. Here the CDR3 reads CASSYSGSSYNEQFF. The CDR3 DNA follows: TGTGCCAGCAGTTACAGCGGTAGCTCCTACAATGAGCAGTTCTTC.

This clone has a single count. V usage is TRBV4-1 and J usage is TRBJ2-1, with 9 positions matching TRBD2. Unmatched junction bases numbered 5, after V lost 7 bases and J lost 4 bases. The length of the CDR3 is 14 residues. Germline loops: CDR1 MGHRA, CDR2 YSYEKL. CDR3 sequence: CASTPTSGYNEQFF. CDR3 DNA sequence: TGCGCCAGCACCCCGACTAGCGGTTACAATGAGCAGTTCTTC.

This sequence joins TRBV11-3 and TRBJ1-1; D call uncertain. The germline V gene encodes CDR1 SGHNT and CDR2 YENEEA. With 7 bases removed from V and 4 bases from J, the gap between germline ends came to 16 bases. The CDR3 spans 14 residues. The CDR3 bases are TGTGCCAGCACACACGGAGAGGGCGCCACTGAAGCTTTCTTT. Its translation: CASTHGEGATEAFF.

The CDR3 bases are TGTGCCAGCAGCTTAGCCGCGGAGGGCGCTAACAATGAGCAGTTCTTC. It yields the protein CASSLAAEGANNEQFF. V gene TRBV7-8 combines with J gene TRBJ2-1, with a weak D call TRBD2 (6 bases). The length of the CDR3 is 16 residues. Trimming removed 0 bases from V and 5 bases from J, with 14 bases in between. Germline loops: CDR1 SGHVS, CDR2 FQNEAQ.

V is TRBV28 and J is TRBJ2-2; D not certain. The CDR3 covers 15 residues. CDR1 and CDR2 (germline): MDHEN, SYDVKM. V was clipped by 3 bases and J by 0 bases, with 8 bases between them. The CDR3 region is CASSFGRSNTGELFF. CDR3 nucleotides: TGTGCCAGCAGTTTCGGCAGGTCGAACACCGGGGAGCTGTTTTTT.

Comment on this clone: This sample also contains other DNA sequences that code for the same CDR3. The rearrangement links TRBV4-1 to TRBJ2-1, with TRBD1 identical over 8 bases. The germline gives CDR1 MGHRA, CDR2 YSYEKL. Trimming took 4 bases from V and 6 from J; bases not matched to a gene: 2. The CDR3 loop spans 13 amino acids. DNA of the CDR3: TGCGCCAGCAGCCCCGGACAGGGCAATGAGCAGTTCTTC. Its translation: CASSPGQGNEQFF.

The chain is built from TRBV11-2 and TRBJ1-6; D is possibly TRBD1 (6 bases). V lost 8 bases, J lost 1 base, and 12 bases lay in between. Germline V gene data show CDR1 as SGHAT and CDR2 as FQNNGV. The CDR3 has 15 residues. The CDR3 region has the DNA TGTGCCAGCCTACAGGGTGGGTCCTATAATTCACCCCTCCACTTT. It translates to CASLQGGSYNSPLHF.

The chain has TRBV9 and TRBJ2-1; 13 nucleotides align to TRBD2. V gave up 0 bases and J gave up 6 bases; unmatched junction bases: 6. The germline CDR1 and CDR2 sequences are SGDLS and YYNGEE. The CDR3 length is 17 residues. CDR3 DNA: TGTGCCAGCAGCGTAGAGTACTGGACTAGCGGGAGCAATGAGCAGTTCTTC. Translating gives CASSVEYWTSGSNEQFF.

The CDR3: CASSMYGTGPYEQYF. DNA of the CDR3: TGTGCCAGCAGTATGTATGGGACCGGGCCCTACGAGCAGTACTTC. This chain joins TRBV28 and TRBJ2-7; D possibly matches TRBD1 or TRBD2 (5 bases each). The CDR3 has 15 residues. Germline CDR1 MDHEN, CDR2 SYDVKM. The ends were cut back, 5 bases at V and 2 bases at J, with 16 bases in the middle. The full variable domain, rest sourced from reference TRBV28 and TRBJ2-7, is DVKVTQSSRYLVKRTGEKVFLECVQDMDHENMFWYRQDPGLGLRLIYFSYDVKMKEKGDIPEGYSVSREKKERFSLILESASTNQTSMYLCASSMYGTGPYEQYFGPGTRLTVT.

This CDR3 reads CASSSGLAGGLGDTQYF. The DNA for the CDR3 is TGTGCCAGCAGCTCAGGACTAGCGGGAGGGCTGGGAGATACGCAGTATTTT. The chain has TRBV7-9 and TRBJ2-3; 15 bases fit TRBD2. J lost 5 bases, V lost 4 bases, and 7 bases had no gene match. CDR1 SEHNR and CDR2 FQNEAQ come from the germline V gene (reference sequence). This CDR3 spans 17 amino acids.

V and J are TRBV19 and TRBJ1-3; no definite D call. Between the trimmed V and J ends, which lost 9 bases and 4 bases, there was a span of 13 bases. This CDR3 has 13 residues. CDR1 LNHDA and CDR2 SQIVND come from the germline V gene (reference sequence). The CDR3 DNA is TGTGCCAGCGAGACGGGTTCAGGAAACACCATATATTTT. Protein product: CASETGSGNTIYF.

On this clone: This sample also contains other DNA sequences that code for the same CDR3. The chain joins TRBV28 to TRBJ1-2; D gene uncertain. CDR1 is MDHEN and CDR2 is SYDVKM in the germline V gene. The V end lost 3 bases, the J end lost 6 bases, and 11 bases lay between the germline ends. The CDR3 covers 13 residues. The CDR3 bases are TGTGCCAGCAGTTTTCGGGTTGTAGATGGCTACACCTTC. Protein sequence: CASSFRVVDGYTF.

This sequence joins TRBV7-6 and TRBJ2-7; 10 positions match TRBD2. The CDR3 runs 18 residues. Looked up from germline, CDR1 is SGHVS and CDR2 is FNYEAQ. V shed 5 bases and J 0 bases; nucleotides not matched to a gene: 13. The DNA for the CDR3 is TGTGCCAGCAGCCCACTAGCGGGACAACATCCGAGCTCCTACGAGCAGTACTTC. This gives the protein CASSPLAGQHPSSYEQYF.

The chain combines TRBV28 with TRBJ2-1, with 9 nucleotides matching TRBD1. With 2 bases clipped from V and 3 bases from J, the junction kept 8 bases outside the gene matches. CDR1 is MDHEN, CDR2 SYDVKM, per germline. The CDR3 totals 17 residues. CDR3 region: CASSLPEQGAGYNEQFF. The CDR3 nucleotides read TGTGCCAGCAGTTTACCTGAACAGGGGGCAGGCTACAATGAGCAGTTCTTC.

This chain connects TRBV5-1 to TRBJ2-3; unclear D gene. This CDR3 contains 14 residues. Germline assignment: CDR1 SGHRS and CDR2 YFSETQ. V was clipped by 4 bases and J by 3 bases, with 12 bases between them. The CDR3 DNA reads as TGCGCCAGCAGCCCTGGGGTTTCTACAGATACGCAGTATTTT. The encoded protein is CASSPGVSTDTQYF.